Listed below are T cell receptor beta chains from one sample, sequenced in a study of human T cells and chemical hapten exposure. One entry per CDR3 protein, called by TCRdb with MiXCR from the RACE reads. The sample consists of fewer than 350,000 distinct CDR3 sequences, almost 8% of them appearing once. This material consisted of whole blood, taken in connection with sensitization to the hapten diphenylcyclopropenone (DPC). These receptor sequences come from a man between 18 and 29 years old with alopecia areata. Some clones in this sample may be carry-over from other donors' samples. Both conserved end residues are part of each CDR3. A D gene is named only where the DNA matches it firmly. Clone sizes are given selectively: once, few, many, or a class where the clone is expanded.

D: -
size: many
V: TRBV27
J: TRBJ1-5
CDR3: CASSFTGSGQPQHF
DNA: TGTGCCAGCAGTTTTACAGGGAGCGGTCAGCCCCAGCATTTT

D: -
size: -
V: TRBV12-5
J: TRBJ1-5
CDR3: CASGLTGISVRNQPQHF
DNA: TGTGCTAGTGGTTTAACAGGGATCTCGGTCCGCAATCAGCCCCAGCATTTT

D: TRBD1
size: -
V: TRBV6-6
J: TRBJ2-7
CDR3: CASSYSGQGRTYEQYF
DNA: TGTGCCAGCAGTTACTCCGGACAGGGTCGCACCTACGAGCAGTACTTC

D: TRBD1
size: -
V: TRBV7-9
J: TRBJ2-1
CDR3: CASSLTVTGDSEQFF
DNA: TGTGCCAGCAGCCTTACCGTCACAGGGGACAGTGAGCAGTTCTTC

D: -
size: few
V: TRBV9
J: TRBJ2-1
CDR3: CASSVGTGTHDFHNEQFF
DNA: TGTGCCAGCAGCGTAGGGACCGGGACCCACGACTTTCACAATGAGCAGTTCTTC

D: -
size: many
V: TRBV12-3/TRBV12-4
J: TRBJ2-3
CDR3: CASSSTADTQYF
DNA: TGTGCCAGCAGTTCCACCGCAGATACGCAGTATTTT

D: TRBD1
size: -
V: TRBV20-1
J: TRBJ1-6
CDR3: CGARDEGAGNSPLRF
DNA: TGCGGTGCTAGAGATGAGGGGGCAGGTAATTCACCCCTCCGCTTT

D: TRBD1
size: few
V: TRBV18
J: TRBJ1-1
CDR3: CASSTGQGEAFF
DNA: TGTGCCAGCTCAACGGGACAGGGAGAAGCTTTCTTT

D: -
size: -
V: TRBV4-3
J: TRBJ1-1
CDR3: CASSQDKGLWYTEAFF
DNA: TGCGCCAGCAGCCAAGATAAGGGGCTTTGGTACACTGAAGCTTTCTTT

D: -
size: many
V: TRBV27
J: TRBJ1-5
CDR3: CASSLSVVGGFPQPQHF
DNA: TGTGCCAGCAGTTTATCAGTGGTCGGGGGGTTCCCTCAGCCCCAGCATTTT

D: TRBD1
size: few
V: TRBV5-4
J: TRBJ2-2
CDR3: CASSSGQGSGTGELFF
DNA: TGTGCCAGCAGCTCAGGACAGGGGAGCGGCACCGGGGAGCTGTTTTTT

D: TRBD2
size: few
V: TRBV28
J: TRBJ2-1
CDR3: CATSTSGVYGEQFF
DNA: TGTGCCACTTCGACTAGCGGGGTTTACGGTGAGCAGTTCTTC

D: -
size: many
V: TRBV7-2
J: TRBJ2-7
CDR3: CASSPLDGPYEQYF
DNA: TGTGCCAGCAGCCCGTTGGACGGCCCCTACGAGCAGTACTTC

D: -
size: many
V: TRBV24-1
J: TRBJ1-5
CDR3: CATSEGGQPQHF
DNA: TGTGCCACCAGTGAGGGCGGCCAGCCCCAGCATTTT

D: -
size: few
V: TRBV5-1
J: TRBJ1-1
CDR3: CASSLIPGGGNTEAFF
DNA: TGCGCCAGCAGCTTGATCCCAGGTGGGGGGAACACTGAAGCTTTCTTT

D: -
size: many
V: TRBV4-1
J: TRBJ1-4
CDR3: CASTIRGVNEKLFF
DNA: TGCGCCAGCACCATAAGAGGGGTAAATGAAAAACTGTTTTTT

D: -
size: -
V: TRBV28
J: TRBJ2-5
CDR3: CASSQPKDSQATQYF
DNA: TGTGCCAGCAGTCAACCGAAGGACTCCCAGGCGACCCAGTACTTC

D: -
size: -
V: TRBV27
J: TRBJ2-2
CDR3: CASSRIQGGLAGELFF
DNA: TGTGCCAGCAGTCGTATACAGGGCGGCTTGGCCGGGGAGCTGTTTTTT

D: -
size: many
V: TRBV28
J: TRBJ1-1
CDR3: CASTGGGFGTEAFF
DNA: TGTGCCAGCACTGGAGGAGGGTTTGGCACTGAAGCTTTCTTT

D: -
size: -
V: TRBV6-5
J: TRBJ1-1
CDR3: CASRLRAGQPEAFF
DNA: TGTGCCAGCAGACTAAGAGCCGGACAACCTGAAGCTTTCTTT

D: -
size: many
V: TRBV20-1
J: TRBJ1-5
CDR3: CSARGTDTTQPQHF
DNA: TGCAGTGCTAGAGGGACGGATACCACTCAGCCCCAGCATTTT

D: -
size: -
V: TRBV4-3
J: TRBJ2-7
CDR3: CASSQDLAEFYEQYF
DNA: TGCGCCAGCAGCCAAGATTTAGCGGAGTTTTACGAGCAGTACTTC